This T cell receptor beta chain was recovered during a study of blood T cell repertoires in COVID-19 (dated by TCRdb to the early 2020s). Turning to the overall study: Samples covering the acute and convalescent phases of COVID-19 were provided by collaborators in the United States, Italy and Spain. The material from the prospective study consisted of cDNA or gDNA derived from T cells, B-cell-depleted T cells, or PBMCs. Subjects who had been exposed to COVID-19, were actively infected with it, or had recovered from it provided the deeply sampled blood TCRbeta repertoires that made up the dataset. The repertoires were released in a freely available public database intended as a resource for research on the immune response to SARS-CoV-2. The samples were drawn from two sources: the first 160 participants of the ongoing ImmuneRACE study, and approximately 1,300 subjects contributed by 6 global collaborators. Nearly every sample came with metadata listing a de-identified subject ID, COVID-19 status, age in years and sex. Where available, HLA class I and class II types were obtained from metadata supplied by the sample provider rather than from assay-based typing.

V loses 1 base of germline sequence and J loses 4 bases, and the interval between the two ends is 10 bases. The germline V gene yields MGHRA for CDR1 and YSYEKL for CDR2. Taken from cysteine to phenylalanine, the CDR3 has 14 residues. Only CDR3 DNA remains: 42 bases, in frame from the first base. As concerns this clone: Its antigen is unknown. It has no much larger one-base neighbor in the sample; base qualities were not kept.

In Seattle, one collaborating source enrolled patients while the infection was active and tracked those patients longitudinally over the course of disease. Each collaborating institution followed its own protocols to collect whole blood in K2EDTA tubes. For TCRbeta analysis, collaborator samples were shipped as frozen whole blood, as isolated PBMCs, or as DNA extracted from either sample type. What the research found in general, with its limitations: The quantity of clinical and demographic metadata differed by source and by participant and was supplied without curation.

TCRbeta CDR3 regions were amplified from genomic DNA using the immunoSEQ Assay, a bias-controlled multiplex PCR. In the original analysis: The number of nucleated cells in each sample was estimated by amplification of reference gene primers within the assay. To quantify the absolute abundance of each unique TCRbeta CDR3 rearrangement, sequence reads were collapsed and filtered. For each sample, productive Simpson clonality was calculated as the square root of Simpson's diversity index over productive rearrangements. What TCRdb holds here is the immuneACCESS table cut down to in-frame rearrangements. Part of the clones is not present; checked against another copy, under half of the missing clones reflect an unresolved V gene, and the others are unexplained. V and J calls and clone size are copied from that table; D and trimming were computed from the DNA. The sample table records hundreds of thousands of clones; approximately 86% of these occur just once. The ten largest clones represent about 7.6% of the sample.

The rearrangement joined TRBV4-1 to TRBJ2-5; no D gene call is confident. The receptor's source is a woman aged 60-75 years with COVID-19, enrolled during active disease. The sample was peripheral blood. The DNA sequence reads TGCGCCAGCAGCCAAGTAGTATTAGTAGAGACCCAGTACTTC. Translated, this is CASSQVVLVETQYF.